Presented here are 23 T cell receptor beta chains from one specimen sequenced in a study of long-term antiretroviral therapy in people with HIV. They ran version v3.0 of the immunoSEQ assay at survey level. Method: immunoSEQ multiplex PCR; TCRdb's copy keeps in-frame clones and lacks some. The table shows 20,000 to 30,000 clones, with around four fifths occurring only once. Source: unsorted PBMCs, taken 3 years after starting antiretroviral therapy. These TCRs come from a man between 18 and 35 years old with HIV.

The rearrangement joins TRBV5-6 to TRBJ2-3; no definite D call. V lost 4 bases to trimming and J lost 2 bases, with 11 bases between them. The V gene's germline CDR1 is SGHDT and CDR2 YYEEEE. The CDR3 has 14 amino acids. CDR3 sequence reads: CASSRPQFTDTQYF. The CDR3 bases are TGTGCCAGCAGCAGGCCACAGTTCACAGATACGCAGTATTTT.

J is TRBJ1-3 and V is TRBV7-6; D not certain. Deletions cut 0 bases from V and 0 bases from J, with 6 bases between. Per the germline V gene, CDR1 is SGHVS and CDR2 is FNYEAQ. CDR3 size: 15 residues. The CDR3 loop reads CASSLARNSGNTIYF. The CDR3 bases are TGTGCCAGCAGCTTAGCACGCAACTCTGGAAACACCATATATTTT. Supplemented by reference TRBV7-6 and TRBJ1-3, the full variable domain reads GAGVSQSPRYKVTKRGQDVALRCDPISGHVSLYWYRQALGQGPEFLTYFNYEAQQDKSGLPNDRFSAERPEGSISTLTIQRTEQRDSAMYRCASSLARNSGNTIYFGEGSWLTVV.

V gene TRBV9 combines with J gene TRBJ2-7; TRBD1 aligns across 7 bases. The CDR3 length is 15 residues. Unmatched junction bases numbered 10, after V lost 3 bases and J lost 4 bases. Germline CDR1 SGDLS, CDR2 YYNGEE. The CDR3 sequence is CASSEGTDSLYEQYF. DNA of the CDR3: TGTGCCAGCAGCGAGGGGACAGATTCTTTATACGAGCAGTACTTC.

This chain links TRBV19 with TRBJ1-5, with 7 positions matching TRBD1. Germline lookup yields CDR1 LNHDA and CDR2 SQIVND (reference sequence). V lost 5 bases, J lost 7 bases, and 11 bases stayed unmatched. This CDR3 has 15 amino acids. The chain's CDR3 is CASSLDTQGYQPQHF. CDR3 bases: TGTGCCAGTAGTCTCGATACACAGGGGTACCAGCCCCAGCATTTT.

The genes are TRBV9 and TRBJ2-5; D is unclear. CDR3 length: 13 residues. Trimming took off 0 bases at V and 4 bases at J, with 7 bases between the two ends. In germline, CDR1 is SGDLS, CDR2 YYNGEE. The CDR3: CASSVAPGETQYF. The CDR3 region has the DNA TGTGCCAGCAGCGTAGCACCGGGAGAGACCCAGTACTTC.

DNA for the CDR3: TGTGCCAGCAGCTTGTGGGGTAATCCCTACAATGAGCAGTTCTTC. It codes for CASSLWGNPYNEQFF. This chain uses TRBV5-6 with TRBJ2-1; D unresolved. This CDR3 is 15 amino acids long. The germline gives CDR1 SGHDT, CDR2 YYEEEE. Trimming pared 1 base from V and 2 bases from J, leaving 10 bases between.

The count of this clone is one. The chain uses TRBV7-2 and TRBJ2-7; no clear D gene. Trimming removed 0 bases from V and 3 bases from J, with 6 bases in between. The length of the CDR3 is 13 residues. Per germline, CDR1 SGHTA and CDR2 FQGNSA. CDR3 nucleotides: TGTGCCAGCAGCTTAGCAGCCGACTACGAGCAGTACTTC. Translated, it gives CASSLAADYEQYF.

The CDR3 is CASSSGTNEAFF. Written as DNA, the CDR3 is TGTGCCAGCAGTTCCGGGACTAATGAAGCTTTCTTT. The chain uses TRBV11-3 and TRBJ1-1; tentatively, D is TRBD1 (5 bases). Germline CDR1 and CDR2: SGHNT and YENEEA. This CDR3 spans 12 amino acids. Trimming removed 6 bases at V and 7 bases at J, with 12 bases between.

V is TRBV18 and J is TRBJ1-1, with unresolved D. In germline, CDR1 is KGHSH, CDR2 LQKENI. This CDR3 region has 16 residues. Trimming left V 4 bases short and J 4 bases short, with 19 bases between. This chain's CDR3 is CASSQGRSLLGTEAFF. CDR3 in DNA: TGTGCCAGCTCACAAGGGAGAAGCCTCCTTGGCACTGAAGCTTTCTTT.

The V call is TRBV6-4, the J call TRBJ1-2; D gene ambiguous. The CDR3 has 13 residues. Trimming removed 0 bases from V and 8 bases from J, with 10 bases in between. CDR1 is MRHNA, CDR2 SNTAGT, per germline. The DNA of the CDR3 is TGTGCCAGCAGTGACTCCGGAGAGATGGGCTACACCTTC. This sequence encodes CASSDSGEMGYTF.

This chain links TRBV9 with TRBJ2-1, with a weak D call TRBD2 (6 bases). Germline CDR1 is SGDLS and CDR2 is YYNGEE. V lost 2 bases and J lost 10, with 7 bases in between. The CDR3 is made up of 11 amino acids. As DNA, the CDR3 is TGTGCCAGCAGCGTTGGGAGGGAGCAGTTCTTC. Its protein is CASSVGREQFF.

CDR3 in amino acids: CASSEIWDRALYGYTF. In nucleotides, the CDR3 is TGTGCCAGCAGTGAAATATGGGACAGGGCTCTCTATGGCTACACCTTC. The chain combines TRBV6-1 with TRBJ1-2; 9 nucleotides line up with TRBD1. With 2 bases clipped from V and 4 bases from J, the junction kept 8 bases outside the gene matches. This CDR3 contains 16 residues. The germline gives CDR1 MNHNS, CDR2 SASEGT.

This rearrangement joins TRBV25-1 to TRBJ2-2; TRBD2 aligns across 11 bases. This CDR3 comprises 16 residues. V trimming: 2 bases; J trimming: 3 bases; junction bases outside the gene matches: 2. Germline V gene lookup returns CDR1 MGHDK and CDR2 SYGVNS. The CDR3 reads CASSELTSGDTGELFF. The CDR3 nucleotides read TGTGCCAGCAGTGAACTGACTAGCGGGGACACCGGGGAGCTGTTTTTT.

The chain links TRBV28 to TRBJ1-5; D ambiguous. V gave up 2 bases and J gave up 3 bases, with 5 bases separating them. CDR3 length equals 13 residues. Per the germline V gene, CDR1 is MDHEN and CDR2 is SYDVKM. This CDR3 reads CASSLRINQPQHF. The DNA for the CDR3 is TGTGCCAGCAGTTTAAGGATCAATCAGCCCCAGCATTTT.

The rearrangement joins TRBV13 to TRBJ2-5; 7 bases are a match to TRBD1. Germline CDR1 and CDR2: PRHDT and FYEKMQ (reference sequence). This CDR3 spans 16 amino acids. Trimming took 3 bases from V and 1 from J; bases not matched to a gene: 8. The CDR3 DNA follows: TGTGCCAGCAGCTTTTCTTCGACAGGGCTCCAAGAGACCCAGTACTTC. Protein sequence: CASSFSSTGLQETQYF.

V is TRBV11-3 and J is TRBJ1-1; TRBD1 might be the D (5 bases). V was pared by 5 bases and J by 4 bases, with 14 bases between. The CDR3 is 14 amino acids. Germline V gene sequence: CDR1 SGHNT, CDR2 YENEEA. CDR3 sequence: CASSQNQGSTEAFF. The CDR3 DNA reads TGTGCCAGCAGCCAGAACCAGGGAAGCACTGAAGCTTTCTTT.

The chain couples TRBV5-1 to TRBJ2-1; D ambiguous. Germline V gives CDR1 SGHRS, CDR2 YFSETQ. Trimming removed 1 base at V and 6 bases at J, with 5 bases between. CDR3 length: 12 residues. The CDR3, as DNA: TGCGCCAGCAGCTTGCAAGGCAATGAGCAGTTCTTC. Its protein is CASSLQGNEQFF.

With respect to this clone: An end of the junction differs from the germline gene, which may be a read error. The chain uses TRBV7-9 and TRBJ1-1; perhaps TRBD1 as D (5 bases). This CDR3 is 12 amino acids long. The germline gives CDR1 SEHNR, CDR2 FQNEAQ (reference sequence). The CDR3 protein is CASIREDTEAFF. The DNA of the CDR3 is TGTGCCAGCATCCGGGAGGACACCGAAGCTTTCTTT. Complete variable domain (other parts from reference TRBV7-9 and TRBJ1-1): DTGVSQNPRHKITKRGQNVTFRCDPISEHNRLYWYRQTLGQGPEFLTYFQNEAQLEKSRLLSDRFSAERPKGSFSTLEIQRTEQGDSAMYLCASIREDTEAFFGQGTRLTVV.

This chain uses TRBV11-2 with TRBJ1-2; 7 bases fit TRBD1. Trimming cost V 4 bases and J 3 bases; bases outside gene matches: 5. Germline V CDR1 and CDR2: SGHAT, FQNNGV. The CDR3 is made up of 14 amino acids. CDR3 in amino acids: CASSSGQDYYGYTF. CDR3 nucleotides: TGTGCCAGCAGCTCAGGACAGGACTACTATGGCTACACCTTC.

This clone was counted once. V gene TRBV5-4 combines with J gene TRBJ1-2; no definite D call. Germline V gene sequence: CDR1 SGHNT, CDR2 YYREEE (reference sequence). This CDR3 has 15 amino acids. Trimming cost V 0 bases and J 5 bases, with 14 bases left between them. CDR3 in amino acids: CASSLETTNRYGYTF. The CDR3 nucleotides read TGTGCCAGCAGCTTGGAAACCACGAATAGATATGGCTACACCTTC.

The chain joins TRBV19 to TRBJ1-2, with a weak D call TRBD1 (5 bases). Germline CDR1 reads LNHDA; CDR2 reads SQIVND (reference sequence). The CDR3 extends over 12 amino acids. Trimming took 6 bases from V and 4 from J, leaving 9 bases between them. The CDR3 DNA is TGTGCCAGTAGGGGGGATTTCTATGGCTACACCTTC. Translated, it gives CASRGDFYGYTF. Drawing the rest from reference TRBV19 and TRBJ1-2, the complete variable domain is DGGITQSPKYLFRKEGQNVTLSCEQNLNHDAMYWYRQDPGQGLRLIYYSQIVNDFQKGDIAEGYSVSREKKESFPLTVTSAQKNPTAFYLCASRGDFYGYTFGSGTRLTVV.

The rearrangement joins TRBV7-8 to TRBJ2-7, with 8 positions matching TRBD1. V dropped 5 bases and J dropped 6; count of bases not matched to a gene: 12. The CDR3 sequence is 15 residues long. Germline lookup yields CDR1 SGHVS and CDR2 FQNEAQ. CDR3 in amino acids: CASSPGQGIAAEQYF. The CDR3 DNA reads TGTGCCAGCAGCCCTGGACAGGGTATAGCCGCCGAGCAGTACTTC. Combining the CDR3 with reference TRBV7-8 and TRBJ2-7 gives the whole variable domain GAGVSQSPRYKVAKRGQDVALRCDPISGHVSLFWYQQALGQGPEFLTYFQNEAQLDKSGLPSDRFFAERPEGSVSTLKIQRTQQEDSAVYLCASSPGQGIAAEQYFGPGTRLTVT.

J is TRBJ1-1 and V is TRBV15, with TRBD1 matching 10 bases. Germline V lookup: CDR1 LNHNV, CDR2 YYDKDF (reference sequence). CDR3 length equals 18 residues. V shed 5 bases, J shed 5 bases, and the junction held 17 bases outside the gene matches. CDR3 loop: CATSRARGTGVGGTEAFF. As DNA, the CDR3 is TGTGCCACCAGCCGCGCCCGGGGGACAGGGGTAGGAGGGACTGAAGCTTTCTTT. The full variable domain, with the rest looked up from reference TRBV15 and TRBJ1-1, is DAMVIQNPRYQVTQFGKPVTLSCSQTLNHNVMYWYQQKSSQAPKLLFHYYDKDFNNEADTPDNFQSRRPNTSFCFLDIRSPGLGDTAMYLCATSRARGTGVGGTEAFFGQGTRLTVV.